The entry below describes one TCR beta chain. The source of the sample is a study of OX40 agonist ivuxolimab in advanced cancers. The CDR3 has 14 amino acids. V lost 1 base to trimming and J lost 4 bases, with 12 bases between them. Germline V lookup: CDR1 SGHNT, CDR2 YYREEE (reference sequence). TCRdb's copy holds only in-frame clones and misses some; the assay was immunoSEQ multiplex PCR. The table has some 74,000 clones, about nine tenths seen once. This TCR came from an adult with an advanced solid tumor such as melanoma, head and neck, liver or kidney cancer. This specimen was CD4+ or CD8+ T cells sorted from blood, taken in a trial of the OX40 agonist ivuxolimab. The chain joins TRBV5-4 to TRBJ2-7; D is undetermined. The CDR3 sequence is CASSLNSGLYEQYV. The CDR3 DNA is TGTGCCAGCAGCTTGAATTCAGGCTTATACGAGCAGTACGTC.